This TCR beta chain was recorded in a study of T cell responses to AZD1222 COVID-19 vaccine. Turning to the study itself: Second doses were pooled across both intervals (about 4 or about 12 weeks). General study points: Receipt of two AZD1222 doses was followed by a rise in Spike-specific TCR breadth and depth. With dominance at 160-218 and 743-854, vaccine-associated CD4 TCRs spanned spike. Females made up more of the donors, who were largely white British, and clonal diversity may have come out too low.

Only in-frame clones appear in the TCRdb table, and some are missing; sequencing was by immunoSEQ multiplex PCR. The sample lists fewer than 200,000 clones; about 92% were seen once. The CDR3 length is 18 residues. CDR1 is SGHRS, CDR2 YFSETQ, per germline. Trimming cost V 0 bases and J 3 bases, with 19 bases left between them. On this clone: Its specificity is not known.

The sequencing used peripheral blood, collected on day 0 of AZD1222 vaccination. The clonotype comes from an adult in good health. This chain uses TRBV5-1 with TRBJ2-1; unclear D gene. CDR3 residues: CASSLGGRRTTYYNEQFF. Written as DNA, the CDR3 is TGCGCCAGCAGCTTGGGGGGAAGGAGAACCACGTACTACAATGAGCAGTTCTTC.